The rows below give T cell receptor beta chains drawn from one sample of a study of graft-versus-host responses after intestinal transplantation. The protocol was immunoSEQ multiplex PCR, while the TCRdb copy is restricted to in-frame clones and leaves out a portion. Of around 40,000 clones in the sample, approximately 95% are singletons; the top ten hold around 0.2%. The antigens for these receptors are not known. Sequenced material: unstimulated CD4+ T cells sorted from spleen or lymph node cells, taken before transplant. These receptors all come from a human donor who was the organ donor for an intestinal transplant. Each CDR3 is given with its conserved first and last residue. A D gene is named only where the DNA matches it firmly. Expanded clones are given a class, and other clones once, few, many or no size at all.

.,TRBV5-4,TRBD1,TRBJ1-2,CASSLISSRDRGQGYTF,TGTGCCAGCAGCTTGATATCGTCTCGGGACAGGGGGCAGGGCTACACCTTC
.,TRBV11-2,.,TRBJ2-7,CASSLVWGRRAYEQYF,TGTGCCAGCAGCTTAGTATGGGGACGTAGAGCCTACGAGCAGTACTTC
.,TRBV7-9,TRBD1,TRBJ2-7,CASSYGGYRGYYEQYF,TGTGCCAGCAGCTATGGGGGCTACAGGGGGTACTACGAGCAGTACTTC
.,TRBV18,TRBD1,TRBJ1-5,CASSRTGGGNQPQHF,TGTGCCAGCTCACGGACAGGGGGAGGCAATCAGCCCCAGCATTTT
.,TRBV19,.,TRBJ2-5,CASSIDRSETQYF,TGTGCCAGTAGTATTGACAGGTCGGAGACCCAGTACTTC
.,TRBV7-9,.,TRBJ1-6,CASSLRKGGSPLHF,TGTGCCAGCAGCTTAAGAAAGGGAGGTTCACCCCTCCACTTT
.,TRBV10-3,TRBD1,TRBJ1-1,CAIRDRVRDTEAFF,TGTGCCATCCGGGACAGGGTGCGGGACACTGAAGCTTTCTTT
.,TRBV11-3,.,TRBJ1-2,CASSLGGLTLASYGYTF,TGTGCCAGCAGCTTAGGTGGGTTGACTCTGGCTAGCTATGGCTACACCTTC
.,TRBV6-1,.,TRBJ1-1,CASRGNTEAFF,TGTGCCAGCAGGGGGAACACTGAAGCTTTCTTT
.,TRBV10-3,.,TRBJ1-1,CAIGITLGDTEAFF,TGTGCCATCGGAATTACTCTGGGGGACACTGAAGCTTTCTTT
.,TRBV4-1,.,TRBJ1-5,CASSQVLGNSNQPQHF,TGCGCCAGCAGCCAAGTCTTGGGTAATAGCAATCAGCCCCAGCATTTT
.,TRBV20-1,.,TRBJ1-4,CSARRGEKLFF,TGCAGTGCAAGACGAGGTGAAAAACTGTTTTTT
.,TRBV4-1,.,TRBJ2-2,CASTPSGSGTGELFF,TGCGCCAGCACCCCCTCGGGGTCGGGAACCGGGGAGCTGTTTTTT
.,TRBV29-1,.,TRBJ1-1,CSVARGKDTEAFF,TGCAGCGTTGCGAGGGGAAAGGACACTGAAGCTTTCTTT
.,TRBV1,.,TRBJ2-2,CTRARDREWNTGELFF,TGCACCAGGGCCCGGGACAGGGAATGGAACACCGGGGAGCTGTTTTTT
.,TRBV28,TRBD2,TRBJ2-5,CASSLRRGGRETQYF,TGTGCCAGCAGTTTACGGCGGGGGGGGAGGGAGACCCAGTACTTC
.,TRBV6-1,.,TRBJ2-3,CASTKDPNPDTQYF,TGTGCCAGCACTAAGGACCCCAACCCTGATACGCAGTATTTT
.,TRBV9,.,TRBJ1-6,CASSVGGAGVNSPLHF,TGTGCCAGCAGCGTAGGAGGAGCGGGGGTTAATTCACCCCTCCACTTT
.,TRBV5-1,TRBD2,TRBJ2-3,CASSWGLAGRGTDTQYF,TGCGCCAGCAGCTGGGGACTAGCGGGGAGGGGCACAGATACGCAGTATTTT
.,TRBV5-1,.,TRBJ2-2,CASSSSTGELFF,TGCGCCAGCAGCTCCAGCACCGGGGAGCTGTTTTTT
.,TRBV11-3,.,TRBJ2-7,CASSLYQGYEQYF,TGTGCCAGCAGCTTATACCAGGGCTACGAGCAGTACTTC
.,TRBV9,.,TRBJ2-7,CASSVRGQGGEQYF,TGTGCCAGCAGCGTCCGCGGGCAGGGGGGCGAGCAGTACTTC
.,TRBV5-1,TRBD2,TRBJ2-7,CASSWTSGGSAYEQYF,TGCGCCAGCAGCTGGACTAGCGGGGGGTCCGCCTACGAGCAGTACTTC
once,TRBV12-5,.,TRBJ2-3,CASGFGKGTSTDTQYF,TGTGCTAGTGGTTTCGGAAAGGGTACTAGCACAGATACGCAGTATTTT
.,TRBV28,TRBD2,TRBJ2-7,CASSPPLAGGHYEQYF,TGTGCCAGCAGTCCTCCTCTAGCGGGGGGACACTACGAGCAGTACTTC
.,TRBV19,TRBD2,TRBJ2-1,CASRQTSGGYNEQFF,TGTGCCAGTAGACAGACTAGCGGGGGGTACAATGAGCAGTTCTTC
.,TRBV5-4,TRBD1,TRBJ2-5,CASSPLVGRGQWETQYF,TGTGCCAGCAGCCCGTTGGTGGGCAGGGGGCAATGGGAGACCCAGTACTTC
.,TRBV7-2,TRBD2,TRBJ2-3,CASSLLGGGTTDTQYF,TGTGCCAGCAGCTTACTTGGGGGGGGGACGACAGATACGCAGTATTTT
.,TRBV5-5,TRBD1,TRBJ1-2,CASSLTEQGANNYGYTF,TGTGCCAGCAGCTTGACAGAACAGGGGGCTAATAACTATGGCTACACCTTC
.,TRBV30,.,TRBJ1-2,CAWSVRRRGGPTQACEGYTF,TGTGCCTGGAGTGTACGTCGCAGGGGAGGACCCACTCAGGCCTGCGAGGGCTACACCTTC
.,TRBV6-1,.,TRBJ2-7,CASSEGRSYEQYF,TGTGCCAGCAGTGAAGGTCGGTCCTACGAGCAGTACTTC
.,TRBV9,TRBD2,TRBJ2-5,CASTSGGAEGTQYF,TGTGCCAGCACCAGCGGGGGGGCCGAGGGGACCCAGTACTTC
.,TRBV2,.,TRBJ2-7,CASTSRISSYEQYF,TGTGCCAGCACCAGTCGGATAAGCTCCTACGAGCAGTACTTC
.,TRBV7-2,TRBD2,TRBJ2-3,CASSLVGGTSGFTDTQYF,TGTGCCAGCAGCTTAGTGGGCGGGACTAGCGGTTTCACAGATACGCAGTATTTT
.,TRBV7-9,TRBD1,TRBJ1-2,CASSPQQIRQGTGYTF,TGTGCCAGCAGCCCCCAACAAATAAGACAGGGGACTGGCTACACCTTC
.,TRBV2,.,TRBJ2-3,CASTRTDTQYF,TGTGCCAGCACCCGGACAGATACGCAGTATTTT
.,TRBV7-8,.,TRBJ1-2,CASSLGDGYGYTF,TGTGCCAGCAGCTTAGGGGACGGATATGGCTACACCTTC
.,TRBV5-1,.,TRBJ1-2,CASSLQAREGADGYTF,TGCGCCAGCTCGCTTCAGGCCCGGGAGGGTGCAGATGGCTACACCTTC
.,TRBV11-2,TRBD1,TRBJ2-7,CASSLWTGPTYEQYF,TGTGCCAGCAGCTTGTGGACAGGTCCAACCTACGAGCAGTACTTC
.,TRBV19,.,TRBJ1-2,CASSADRNYGYTF,TGTGCCAGTAGCGCGGACAGAAACTATGGCTACACCTTC
.,TRBV19,.,TRBJ1-1,CASSILVTPVPLSMNTEAFF,TGTGCCAGTAGTATATTAGTTACTCCGGTCCCACTCTCCATGAACACTGAAGCTTTCTTT
.,TRBV7-8,.,TRBJ2-7,CASSLGTASYEQYF,TGTGCCAGCAGCTTAGGGACAGCCTCCTACGAGCAGTACTTC